These T cell receptor beta chains were read from a single sample in a study of T cell repertoires in cytomegalovirus infection. These TCRs' antigens remain unknown. TCRdb recomputed calls from the reads with MiXCR, one row per CDR3 protein. This sample yields fewer than 200,000 distinct CDR3 sequences, of which approximately 21% are seen a single time; roughly 25% belongs to the top ten. The sample was CD8+ T cells from cultured PBMCs, taken from culture after CMV antigen stimulation. These receptors came from a human donor in good health (CMV status not recorded). Some clones in this sample may be carry-over from other donors' samples. Each CDR3 is given with its conserved first and last residue. Clone size appears in some rows only: once, few, many, or a class for an expanded clone.

few | TRBJ2-7 | TRBV6-6 | CASSYSSLRPEQYF
many | TRBJ1-1 | TRBV7-2 | CASSLVEATEAFF
NA | TRBJ1-1 | TRBV7-2 | CASSLGALGQLNTEAFF
few | TRBJ1-3 | TRBV7-2 | CASSRRGGRTGNTIYF
NA | TRBJ1-4 | TRBV4-1 | CASSEALGQGNEKLFF
few | TRBJ1-2 | TRBV7-9 | CASSPRGYGYTF
many | TRBJ1-2 | TRBV27 | CASSFGQGNGYTF
NA | TRBJ2-3 | TRBV12-3/TRBV12-4 | CASSLTGGTDTQYF
NA | TRBJ1-5 | TRBV10-3 | CAIRKDDDSNQPQHF
NA | TRBJ2-5 | TRBV6-6 | CASSWGLQETQYF
NA | TRBJ1-1 | TRBV4-1 | CASSQDAASNTEAFF
NA | TRBJ2-3 | TRBV7-2 | CASSLVGGGMTDTQYF
few | TRBJ2-3 | TRBV7-3 | CASTAGDSTDTQYF
few | TRBJ2-7 | TRBV27 | CASSHTGYASYEQYF
few | TRBJ1-1 | TRBV6-6 | CASSYQGVDTEAFF
NA | TRBJ1-4 | TRBV7-2 | CASSPRTGIREKLFF
NA | TRBJ1-5 | TRBV7-2 | CASSLALAGGSNQPQHF
few | TRBJ2-7 | TRBV12-3/TRBV12-4 | CASTSSGGAYEQYF
NA | TRBJ2-5 | TRBV7-9 | CASSLQHARDRGQETQYF
few | TRBJ2-1 | TRBV7-9 | CASSLGGAAGAEQFF
few | TRBJ2-3 | TRBV12-3/TRBV12-4 | CASSLLAGSTDTQYF
NA | TRBJ2-3 | TRBV6-2/TRBV6-3 | CASSYVDTQYF
NA | TRBJ2-1 | TRBV20-1 | CSARATAGVVYISEQFF
few | TRBJ2-7 | TRBV7-2 | CASSHPPYEQYF
NA | TRBJ2-3 | TRBV12-3/TRBV12-4 | CAIDSSDTQYF
NA | TRBJ1-5 | TRBV9 | CASSVGGDSNQPQHF
few | TRBJ2-7 | TRBV6-1 | CASSASPGQGLGEQYF
NA | TRBJ1-2 | TRBV4-1 | CASSQDIGGYTF
few | TRBJ2-2 | TRBV7-9 | CASSRHAPGQGAFAGSGELFF
NA | TRBJ2-1 | TRBV7-2 | CASSSKGQGALYNEQFF
few | TRBJ2-1 | TRBV6-5 | CASTIGTGFGNEQFF
few | TRBJ2-1 | TRBV6-2/TRBV6-3 | CASSYLDRGNEQFF
NA | TRBJ2-1 | TRBV19 | CASSRQGGFDEQFF
NA | TRBJ2-7 | TRBV20-1 | CSAKEIRREWSYEQYF
few | TRBJ1-5 | TRBV7-2 | CASSLRTASNRNQPQHF
NA | TRBJ1-2 | TRBV12-3/TRBV12-4 | CALGGSLSGGYTF
NA | TRBJ2-1 | TRBV11-2 | CASSDNLGQEEQFF